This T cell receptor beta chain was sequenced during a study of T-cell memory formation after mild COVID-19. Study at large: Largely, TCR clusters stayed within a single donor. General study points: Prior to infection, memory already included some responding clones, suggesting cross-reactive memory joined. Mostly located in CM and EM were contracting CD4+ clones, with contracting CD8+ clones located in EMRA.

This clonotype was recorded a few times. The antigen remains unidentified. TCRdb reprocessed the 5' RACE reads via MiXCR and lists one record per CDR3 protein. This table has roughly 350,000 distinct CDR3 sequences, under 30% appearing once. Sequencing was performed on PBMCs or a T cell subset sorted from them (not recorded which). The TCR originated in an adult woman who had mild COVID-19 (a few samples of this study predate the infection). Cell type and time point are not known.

The CDR3, as DNA: TGTGCCAGCAGTTTAGGTGCCGGGACAGTCTACGAGCAGTACTTC. Translation gives CASSLGAGTVYEQYF. V is TRBV27 and J is TRBJ2-7; 7 bases are a match to TRBD1. CDR3 length equals 15 residues. Germline V gene data show CDR1 as MNHEY and CDR2 as SMNVEV (reference sequence). V lost 2 bases, J lost 3 bases, and 7 bases stayed unmatched.